The clone carrying this TCR beta chain was found a few times. Antigen specificity is unknown. These data come from a study of CD8+ T cells in alopecia areata. Study-level points and caveats: The study found TCR sharing across patients less clear than in mice, possibly for HLA reasons.

The sequencing template was cDNA reverse transcribed from extracted RNA. Clones were sequenced by immunoSEQ multiplex PCR, and TCRdb holds only the in-frame ones, with some missing. Counted here are around 100,000 clones, around three fifths occurring once; the ten biggest clones make up around 10%. The CDR3 contains 15 residues. The V gene's germline CDR1 is KGHSH and CDR2 LQKENI. V trimming: 3 bases; J trimming: 7 bases; junction bases outside the gene matches: 10. The TCR originated in a human donor in good health. Sequencing used CD4+ T cells sorted from blood. The rearrangement joins TRBV18 to TRBJ1-2; TRBD1 agrees at 8 bases. The CDR3 protein is CASSPATGGGSGYTF. The CDR3 nucleotides read TGTGCCAGCTCACCGGCAACAGGGGGAGGTAGTGGCTACACCTTC.